These T cell receptor beta chains were read from a single sample in a study of monozygotic twins with inflammatory bowel disease. TCRdb reprocessed the 5' RACE reads and reports one entry per CDR3 protein, with no DNA. The sample holds around 140,000 distinct CDR3 sequences. Sequencing input: blood. The receptors were sampled from a human donor with ulcerative colitis or Crohn's disease, or a healthy co-twin of an affected twin (not recorded which). Both conserved end residues are part of each CDR3. Each record gives: V gene, J gene, CDR3 protein.

v_call: TRBV29-1; j_call: TRBJ1-3; cdr3_aa: CSVPGRGLSGNTIYF
v_call: TRBV18; j_call: TRBJ1-2; cdr3_aa: CASSPPGQYYGYTF
v_call: TRBV18; j_call: TRBJ1-5; cdr3_aa: CASSPGVPRGNQPQHF
v_call: TRBV11-2; j_call: TRBJ2-3; cdr3_aa: CASSLWPFTGTSGGPTDTQYF
v_call: TRBV30; j_call: TRBJ2-7; cdr3_aa: CAWTARGWTYEQYF
v_call: TRBV5-6; j_call: TRBJ2-1; cdr3_aa: CASSWGGQSSYNEQFF
v_call: TRBV11-1; j_call: TRBJ2-2; cdr3_aa: CASSLSRIRLNTGELFF
v_call: TRBV18; j_call: TRBJ1-1; cdr3_aa: CASSPDPRQGGEAFF
v_call: TRBV20-1; j_call: TRBJ2-7; cdr3_aa: CSARQGVTYEQYF
v_call: TRBV20-1; j_call: TRBJ2-3; cdr3_aa: CSARDAKDTQYF
v_call: TRBV11-2; j_call: TRBJ2-7; cdr3_aa: CASTLGGGSYEQYF
v_call: TRBV18; j_call: TRBJ1-3; cdr3_aa: CASSPGGGNSGNTIYF
v_call: TRBV5-1; j_call: TRBJ1-2; cdr3_aa: CASRPTGWNGYTF
v_call: TRBV11-1; j_call: TRBJ2-2; cdr3_aa: CASSLALGSGELFF
v_call: TRBV6-6; j_call: TRBJ2-5; cdr3_aa: CASSPQGVQETQYF
v_call: TRBV12-3/TRBV12-4; j_call: TRBJ2-1; cdr3_aa: CASSLSGSAYNEQFF
v_call: TRBV5-1; j_call: TRBJ2-2; cdr3_aa: CASSLIKDSGGPNTGELFF
v_call: TRBV7-7; j_call: TRBJ2-2; cdr3_aa: CASSLARTGGNTGELFF
v_call: TRBV20-1; j_call: TRBJ2-1; cdr3_aa: CSARVVGLLQGEQFF
v_call: TRBV3-1; j_call: TRBJ1-6; cdr3_aa: CASSLTGDSDSPLHF
v_call: TRBV12-3/TRBV12-4; j_call: TRBJ1-1; cdr3_aa: CASSPGTTNTEAFF
v_call: TRBV12-3/TRBV12-4; j_call: TRBJ2-3; cdr3_aa: CASSLATHTDTQYF
v_call: TRBV6-1; j_call: TRBJ1-4; cdr3_aa: CASGPRQARNEKLFF
v_call: TRBV7-2; j_call: TRBJ1-1; cdr3_aa: CASSPSGLANTDAFF
v_call: TRBV5-1; j_call: TRBJ1-6; cdr3_aa: CASSPTGGGGSPLHF
v_call: TRBV30; j_call: TRBJ1-1; cdr3_aa: CAWGGAGLGTEAFF
v_call: TRBV11-3; j_call: TRBJ1-3; cdr3_aa: CASSPGTTGNTIYF
v_call: TRBV11-2; j_call: TRBJ2-7; cdr3_aa: CASSRDSGEQYF
v_call: TRBV7-2; j_call: TRBJ2-1; cdr3_aa: CASSLLAGGRIYNEQFF
v_call: TRBV20-1; j_call: TRBJ2-2; cdr3_aa: CSARDPGGGPGELFF
v_call: TRBV29-1; j_call: TRBJ2-5; cdr3_aa: CSAITRKDRRSEETQYF
v_call: TRBV5-1; j_call: TRBJ2-7; cdr3_aa: CASSLDGTGTYEQYF
v_call: TRBV29-1; j_call: TRBJ2-5; cdr3_aa: CSVTQGVETQYF
v_call: TRBV20-1; j_call: TRBJ2-7; cdr3_aa: CSARVPGSTYEQYF
v_call: TRBV20-1; j_call: TRBJ2-7; cdr3_aa: CSARGGDNSYEQYF
v_call: TRBV6-1; j_call: TRBJ2-1; cdr3_aa: CASSLHDRGYNEQFF
v_call: TRBV7-9; j_call: TRBJ1-3; cdr3_aa: CASSSGFSGNTIYF
v_call: TRBV18; j_call: TRBJ2-3; cdr3_aa: CASSPRGATWTDTQYF
v_call: TRBV19; j_call: TRBJ1-4; cdr3_aa: CASSATGAVLEKLFF
v_call: TRBV29-1; j_call: TRBJ2-7; cdr3_aa: CSVVTGGTYEQYF
v_call: TRBV10-3; j_call: TRBJ2-7; cdr3_aa: CAIARGSDEQYF
v_call: TRBV18; j_call: TRBJ1-5; cdr3_aa: CASSPAVGGDQPQHF
v_call: TRBV20-1; j_call: TRBJ2-3; cdr3_aa: CSAVIAGITDTQYF
v_call: TRBV20-1; j_call: TRBJ2-1; cdr3_aa: CSALRLAGGPNEQFF
v_call: TRBV11-2; j_call: TRBJ2-4; cdr3_aa: CASSLAHSLPRGVQYF
v_call: TRBV19; j_call: TRBJ2-7; cdr3_aa: CASSKGQGSYEQYF
v_call: TRBV20-1; j_call: TRBJ1-2; cdr3_aa: CSATGTSKSSNYGYTF
v_call: TRBV6-2/TRBV6-3; j_call: TRBJ2-1; cdr3_aa: CASSYFNGQGNNEQFF
v_call: TRBV30; j_call: TRBJ2-1; cdr3_aa: CAWSVRQAGGQFF
v_call: TRBV19; j_call: TRBJ1-5; cdr3_aa: CASSIAGTGGNQPQHF
v_call: TRBV2; j_call: TRBJ2-1; cdr3_aa: CASSGGWGFGNEQFF
v_call: TRBV7-3; j_call: TRBJ2-7; cdr3_aa: CASSLSPGRGYEQYF
v_call: TRBV20-1; j_call: TRBJ2-7; cdr3_aa: CSARDQRGDVDEQYF
v_call: TRBV7-2; j_call: TRBJ1-4; cdr3_aa: CASSFMTGGVEKLFF
v_call: TRBV20-1; j_call: TRBJ2-7; cdr3_aa: CSARDRGRGGYEQYF